This TCR beta chain was recovered during a study of T cell repertoires in cytomegalovirus infection. Background on the study: Indications of both CMV infection and matching HLA type were provided by public TCR beta signatures. The study, taken as a whole, reports: Summed frequency of public TCR beta families distinguished CMV carriers with the relevant HLA. HLA-C-restricted CMV-specific TCR beta clonotypes were dominant in the ex vivo response.

This clonotype was counted ten times or more. The target antigen is unknown. Per the germline V gene, CDR1 is SGHVS and CDR2 is FNYEAQ. The trim removed 5 bases at V and 7 bases at J, leaving 7 bases unmatched. This CDR3 has 14 amino acids. MiXCR was run by TCRdb on the reads, yielding one entry per CDR3 protein. The repertoire holds nearly 550,000 distinct CDR3 sequences, with 16% as singletons. The genes are TRBV7-6 and TRBJ2-1, with 8 bases aligning to TRBD2. The origin of this receptor is a human donor in good health (CMV status not recorded). Some clones in this sample may be carry-over from other donors' samples. The sequenced sample consisted of CD8+ T cells from PBMCs. For the CDR3, the DNA is TGTGCCAGCAGCCTCGGGGGGGCGAGGAATGAGCAGTTCTTC. Translation gives CASSLGGARNEQFF. Using reference TRBV7-6 and TRBJ2-1 for the parts outside the CDR3, the full variable domain is GAGVSQSPRYKVTKRGQDVALRCDPISGHVSLYWYRQALGQGPEFLTYFNYEAQQDKSGLPNDRFSAERPEGSISTLTIQRTEQRDSAMYRCASSLGGARNEQFFGPGTRLTVL.